This T cell receptor (beta chain) was recovered during a study of prognosis after radiotherapy for stage I lung cancer. Study-level findings and limits: The authors reported that TRBV and TRBJ gene usage differed between patients with and without metastases. Compared with a median of 10,088 beforehand, unique TCR clone counts dropped to around 7,100 after stereotactic body radiation therapy.

CT and PET/CT showed node-negative disease in all patients, who had no prior chemotherapy, radiotherapy or other malignancies. This clonotype came up once. The antigen is undetermined. Genomic DNA was subjected to two-round multiplex PCR for amplification of TCR beta CDR3. First-round PCR employed TRBV- and TRBJ-specific primers for each gene. TCRdb redid the calling of the multiplex PCR reads with MiXCR, one entry per CDR3 protein. The data hold about 27,000 distinct CDR3 sequences, with roughly 46% observed a single time. From germline, CDR1 is MNHEY and CDR2 SVGEGT. Trimming left V 7 bases short and J 5 bases short, with 18 bases between. The CDR3 spans 15 residues.

V usage is TRBV6-2 or TRBV6-3 and J usage is TRBJ1-5; no definite D call. Sample: PBMCs, taken before or after stereotactic body radiation therapy (not recorded which). The source of this sequence is a donor aged 50 or older with non-small cell lung cancer. CDR3 DNA sequence: TGTGCCAGCATAACCGGTCCAAGAGGGTATCAGCCCCAGCATTTT. This translates into CASITGPRGYQPQHF.